This TCR beta chain comes out of a study of blood T cell repertoires in COVID-19. The CDR3 sequence is 14 residues long. V was pared by 5 bases and J by 1 base, with 10 bases between. The germline V gene encodes CDR1 SGHNT and CDR2 YENEEA. Sequenced by immunoSEQ multiplex PCR; TCRdb stores in-frame clones only, minus some. The data contain around 82,000 clones, 70% to 90% of them singletons. The TCR sequence derives from a man aged 65 to 79 with active or convalescent COVID-19. Sample: peripheral blood. The chain carries TRBV11-3 and TRBJ2-3, with D perhaps TRBD1 (5 bases). CDR3 DNA: TGTGCCAGCAGCAAGGGGATGGGCACAGATACGCAGTATTTT. The encoded protein is CASSKGMGTDTQYF.